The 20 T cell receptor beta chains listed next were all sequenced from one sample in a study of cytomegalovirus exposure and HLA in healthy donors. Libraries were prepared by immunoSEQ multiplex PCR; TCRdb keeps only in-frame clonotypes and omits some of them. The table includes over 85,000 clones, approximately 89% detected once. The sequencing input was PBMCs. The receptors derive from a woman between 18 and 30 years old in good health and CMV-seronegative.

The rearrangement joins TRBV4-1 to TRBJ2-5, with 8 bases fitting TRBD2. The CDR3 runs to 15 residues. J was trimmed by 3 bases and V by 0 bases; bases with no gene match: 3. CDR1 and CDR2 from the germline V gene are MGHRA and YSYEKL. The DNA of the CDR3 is TGCGCCAGCAGCCAAGAGGTAGCGGGGAAAGAGACCCAGTACTTC. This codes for CASSQEVAGKETQYF.

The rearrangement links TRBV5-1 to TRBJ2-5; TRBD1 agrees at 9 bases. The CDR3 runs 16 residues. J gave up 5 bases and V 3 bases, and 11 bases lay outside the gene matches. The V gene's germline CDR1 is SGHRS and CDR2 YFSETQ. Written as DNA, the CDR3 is TGCGCCAGCAGCTCCCACTTAACAGGGGGCAGGGAGACCCAGTACTTC. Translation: CASSSHLTGGRETQYF.

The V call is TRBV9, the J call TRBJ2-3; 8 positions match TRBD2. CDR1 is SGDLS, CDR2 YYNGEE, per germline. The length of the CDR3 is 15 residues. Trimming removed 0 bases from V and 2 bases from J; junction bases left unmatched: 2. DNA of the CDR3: TGTGCCAGCAGCGTAGCTAGCGGGTTCACAGATACGCAGTATTTT. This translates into CASSVASGFTDTQYF.

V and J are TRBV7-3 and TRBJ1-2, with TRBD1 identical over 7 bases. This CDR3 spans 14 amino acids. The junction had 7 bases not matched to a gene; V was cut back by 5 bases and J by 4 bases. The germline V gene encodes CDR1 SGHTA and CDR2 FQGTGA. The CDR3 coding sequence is TGTGCCAGCAGCACCAGCCGGGACAGCTATGGCTACACCTTC. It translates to CASSTSRDSYGYTF.

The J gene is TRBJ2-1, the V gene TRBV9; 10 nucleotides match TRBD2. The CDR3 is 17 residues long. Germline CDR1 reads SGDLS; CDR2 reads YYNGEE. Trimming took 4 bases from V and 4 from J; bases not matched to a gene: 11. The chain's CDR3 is CASSPRLAGGLYNEQFF. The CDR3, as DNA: TGTGCCAGCAGCCCCAGACTAGCGGGTGGTCTTTACAATGAGCAGTTCTTC.

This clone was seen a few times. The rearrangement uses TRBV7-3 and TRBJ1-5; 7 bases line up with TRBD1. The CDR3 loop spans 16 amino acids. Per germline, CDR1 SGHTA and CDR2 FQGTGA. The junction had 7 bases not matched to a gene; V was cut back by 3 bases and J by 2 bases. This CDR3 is CASSFTGVWGNQPQHF. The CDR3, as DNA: TGTGCCAGCAGCTTTACAGGGGTTTGGGGCAATCAGCCCCAGCATTTT.

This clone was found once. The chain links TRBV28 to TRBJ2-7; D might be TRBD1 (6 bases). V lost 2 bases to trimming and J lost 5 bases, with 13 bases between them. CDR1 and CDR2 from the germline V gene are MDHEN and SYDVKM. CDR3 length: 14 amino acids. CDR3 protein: CASSLSQGIDEQYF. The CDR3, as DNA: TGTGCCAGCAGTTTAAGCCAGGGGATTGACGAGCAGTACTTC. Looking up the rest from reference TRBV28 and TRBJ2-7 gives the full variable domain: DVKVTQSSRYLVKRTGEKVFLECVQDMDHENMFWYRQDPGLGLRLIYFSYDVKMKEKGDIPEGYSVSREKKERFSLILESASTNQTSMYLCASSLSQGIDEQYFGPGTRLTVT.

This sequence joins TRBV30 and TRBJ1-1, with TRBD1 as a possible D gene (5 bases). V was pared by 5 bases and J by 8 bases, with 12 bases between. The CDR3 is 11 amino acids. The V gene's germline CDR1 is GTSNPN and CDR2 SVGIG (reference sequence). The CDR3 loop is CAWLRGVEAFF. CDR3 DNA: TGTGCCTGGTTACGGGGGGTGGAAGCTTTCTTT.

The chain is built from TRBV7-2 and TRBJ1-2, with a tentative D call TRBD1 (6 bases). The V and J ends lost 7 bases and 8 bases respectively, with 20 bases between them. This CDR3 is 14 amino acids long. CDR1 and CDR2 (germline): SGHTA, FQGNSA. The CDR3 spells CASTSGGRVGGYTF. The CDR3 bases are TGTGCCAGCACCTCGGGGGGGCGCGTTGGCGGCTACACCTTC.

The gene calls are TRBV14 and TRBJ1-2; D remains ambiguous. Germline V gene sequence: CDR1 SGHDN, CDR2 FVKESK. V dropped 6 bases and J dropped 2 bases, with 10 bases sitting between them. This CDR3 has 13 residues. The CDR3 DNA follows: TGTGCCAGCAGTCCCTCCTTGAACTATGGCTACACCTTC. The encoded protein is CASSPSLNYGYTF.

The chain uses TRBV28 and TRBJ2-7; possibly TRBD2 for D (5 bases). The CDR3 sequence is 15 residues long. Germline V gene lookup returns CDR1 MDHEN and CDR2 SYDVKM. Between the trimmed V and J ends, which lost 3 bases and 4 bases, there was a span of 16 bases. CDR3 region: CASSFGSLGEYEQYF. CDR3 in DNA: TGTGCCAGCAGTTTTGGGTCCCTTGGGGAGTACGAGCAGTACTTC.

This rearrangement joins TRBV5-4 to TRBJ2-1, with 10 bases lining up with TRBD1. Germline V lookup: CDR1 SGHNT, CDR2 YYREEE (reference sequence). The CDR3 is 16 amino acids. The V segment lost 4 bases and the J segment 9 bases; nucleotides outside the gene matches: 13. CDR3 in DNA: TGTGCCAGCAGCCGTGCTGGGACAGGGGTCCTAGGTGAGCAGTTCTTC. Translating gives CASSRAGTGVLGEQFF.

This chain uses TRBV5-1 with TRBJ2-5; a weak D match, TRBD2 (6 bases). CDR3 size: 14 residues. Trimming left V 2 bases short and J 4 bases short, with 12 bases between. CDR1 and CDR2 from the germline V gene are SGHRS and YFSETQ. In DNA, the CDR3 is TGCGCCAGCAGCTTAGGGACTCTGGGAGAGACCCAGTACTTC. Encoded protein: CASSLGTLGETQYF.

The CDR3 region is CASSLSPGGNYGYTF. CDR3 DNA: TGTGCCAGCAGTTTATCGCCAGGGGGCAACTATGGCTACACCTTC. The chain joins TRBV27 to TRBJ1-2; 8 bases are a match to TRBD1. V lost 0 bases, J lost 2 bases, and 2 bases stayed unmatched. The CDR3 sequence is 15 residues long. Germline V gives CDR1 MNHEY, CDR2 SMNVEV (reference sequence).

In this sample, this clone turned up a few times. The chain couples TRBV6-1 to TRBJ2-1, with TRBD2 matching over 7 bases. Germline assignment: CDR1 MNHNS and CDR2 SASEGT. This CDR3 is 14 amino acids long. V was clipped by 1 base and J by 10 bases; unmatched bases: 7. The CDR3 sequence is CASSEGGSGEEQFF. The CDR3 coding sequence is TGTGCCAGCAGTGAAGGGGGGAGCGGGGAAGAGCAGTTCTTC.

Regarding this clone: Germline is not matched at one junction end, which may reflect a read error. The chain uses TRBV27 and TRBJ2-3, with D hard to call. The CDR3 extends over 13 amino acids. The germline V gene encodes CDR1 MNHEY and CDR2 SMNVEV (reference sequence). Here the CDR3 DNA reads TGTGCCAGCAGCTTATATCTAGCAGATACGCAGTATTTT. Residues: CASSLYLADTQYF.

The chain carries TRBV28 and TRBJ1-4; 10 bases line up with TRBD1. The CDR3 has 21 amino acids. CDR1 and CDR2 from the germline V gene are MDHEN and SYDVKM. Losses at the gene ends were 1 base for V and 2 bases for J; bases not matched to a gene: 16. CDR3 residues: CASSLFDPGTGERSTNEKLFF. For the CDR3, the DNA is TGTGCCAGCAGTTTATTCGATCCCGGGACAGGGGAAAGGTCGACTAATGAAAAACTGTTTTTT.

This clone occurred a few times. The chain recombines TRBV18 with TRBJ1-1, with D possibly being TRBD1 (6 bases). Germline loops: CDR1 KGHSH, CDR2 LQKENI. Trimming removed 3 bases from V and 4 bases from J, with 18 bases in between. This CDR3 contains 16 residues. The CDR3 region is CASSPNAGTRGTEAFF. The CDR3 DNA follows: TGTGCCAGCTCACCGAACGCCGGGACAAGGGGCACTGAAGCTTTCTTT.

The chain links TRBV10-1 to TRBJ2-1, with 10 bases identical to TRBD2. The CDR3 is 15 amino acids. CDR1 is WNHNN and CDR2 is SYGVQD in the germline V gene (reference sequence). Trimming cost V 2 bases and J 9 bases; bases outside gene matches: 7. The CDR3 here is CASSEVVAGGGEQFF. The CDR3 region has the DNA TGCGCCAGCAGTGAGGTGGTAGCGGGAGGCGGTGAGCAGTTCTTC.

CDR3 in DNA: TGTGCCAGCAGTTTGACAGGGGAGCTGTTTTTT. Translation: CASSLTGELFF. The chain joins TRBV6-6 to TRBJ1-4; D is unresolved. The J call may be wrong; the DNA end is better matched by TRBJ2-2. The CDR3 is 11 residues long. CDR1 and CDR2 from the germline V gene are MNHNY and SVGAGI (reference sequence).